These 25 T cell receptor beta chains were sequenced from one sample in a study of shared clonotypes between healthy human individuals. The data were produced by immunoSEQ multiplex PCR, yet TCRdb's version contains in-frame clones alone and is incomplete. The sample shows some 2 million clones, 85% to 95% of them seen only once. Sequences were obtained from naive CD4+ T cells sorted from blood. Noted subset: CD45RA+ positively selected. These receptor sequences come from a young man in good health.

The chain carries TRBV6-5 and TRBJ1-1, with D tentatively TRBD1 (5 bases). Germline CDR1 is MNHEY and CDR2 is SVGAGI. The ends were cut back, 2 bases at V and 6 bases at J, with 13 bases in the middle. The CDR3 sequence is 14 residues long. CDR3 residues: CASSYREDTAEAFF. DNA of the CDR3: TGTGCCAGCAGTTACAGGGAGGACACCGCTGAAGCTTTCTTT.

The rearrangement links TRBV30 to TRBJ1-2; maybe TRBD1 (6 bases). In germline, CDR1 is GTSNPN, CDR2 SVGIG (reference sequence). V gave up 6 bases and J gave up 1 base, with 15 bases separating them. CDR3 length equals 14 residues. The CDR3, as DNA: TGTGCCTGTTCTATACAGGGCCTTAACTATGGCTACACCTTC. It is translated as CACSIQGLNYGYTF.

The J gene is TRBJ2-2, the V gene TRBV6-1, with D possibly being TRBD2 (6 bases). Germline CDR1 is MNHNS and CDR2 is SASEGT. V lost 8 bases to trimming and J lost 5 bases, with 18 bases between them. This CDR3 comprises 15 residues. CDR3 in amino acids: CASRKPGVYTGELFF. CDR3 sequence (DNA): TGTGCCAGCCGAAAACCGGGGGTATATACCGGGGAGCTGTTTTTT.

V gene TRBV6-1 combines with J gene TRBJ1-2, with 7 bases identical to TRBD1. The CDR3 length is 12 residues. J was trimmed by 9 bases and V by 5 bases; bases with no gene match: 6. The germline V gene encodes CDR1 MNHNS and CDR2 SASEGT. The CDR3 here is CASSNSGGSYTF. The CDR3 DNA reads as TGTGCCAGCAGTAACTCAGGGGGGAGCTACACCTTC.

This chain joins TRBV4-2 and TRBJ2-7; unclear D gene. V was pared by 0 bases and J by 6 bases, with 15 bases between. CDR3 length: 15 amino acids. Germline V gene data show CDR1 as LGHNA and CDR2 as YNFKEQ. CDR3 sequence (DNA): TGTGCCAGCAGCCAAGATTGGGCCAGCTCGCGCGAGCAGTACTTC. Residues: CASSQDWASSREQYF.

V and J are TRBV6-5 and TRBJ2-7; D perhaps matches TRBD1 (6 bases). Trimming took off 6 bases at V and 0 bases at J, with 15 bases between the two ends. This CDR3 has 15 residues. Germline loops: CDR1 MNHEY, CDR2 SVGAGI. The CDR3: CASSFTGSSSYEQYF. The CDR3 DNA reads TGTGCCAGCAGCTTTACAGGGTCCAGCTCCTACGAGCAGTACTTC.

The J gene is TRBJ1-4, the V gene TRBV7-2; D may be TRBD1 (6 bases). Trimming cost V 4 bases and J 7 bases, with 16 bases left between them. The CDR3 extends over 15 amino acids. Germline V gene sequence: CDR1 SGHTA, CDR2 FQGNSA. CDR3 protein: CASSWTGAFGEKLFF. DNA of the CDR3: TGTGCCAGCAGCTGGACGGGGGCGTTCGGTGAAAAACTGTTTTTT.

This chain connects TRBV2 to TRBJ2-2, with TRBD1 as a possible D gene (6 bases). Germline V gene sequence: CDR1 SNHLY, CDR2 FYNNEI. Trimming stripped 5 bases from V and 6 bases from J, with 19 bases between. This CDR3 region has 16 residues. As DNA, the CDR3 is TGTGCCAGCAGTCCGCTGGGGGCTCGGAATGCCGGGGAGCTGTTTTTT. Translating it yields CASSPLGARNAGELFF.

The CDR3 DNA follows: TGTGCCAGCAGCTTAGAGGGGACAGTCTCGAGGGAGCTGTTTTTT. Protein product: CASSLEGTVSRELFF. The chain has TRBV7-3 and TRBJ2-2; 7 bases line up with TRBD1. V lost 2 bases, J lost 9 bases, and 9 bases stayed unmatched. The CDR3 has 15 amino acids. In germline, CDR1 is SGHTA, CDR2 FQGTGA.

The chain joins TRBV18 to TRBJ2-1, with D tentatively TRBD2 (5 bases). Trimming removed 6 bases at V and 6 bases at J, with 21 bases between. The germline gives CDR1 KGHSH, CDR2 LQKENI. The CDR3 has 16 residues. DNA of the CDR3: TGTGCCAGCTCCCCTACTAGGACCTTAGTGTCCAATGAGCAGTTCTTC. Amino acid sequence: CASSPTRTLVSNEQFF.

The chain employs TRBV5-1 and TRBJ2-1; D may be TRBD1 (6 bases). V lost 3 bases to trimming and J lost 7 bases, with 20 bases between them. The CDR3 is 16 amino acids. Germline loops: CDR1 SGHRS, CDR2 YFSETQ. CDR3 residues: CASSSSGVTPLNEQFF. In nucleotides, the CDR3 is TGCGCCAGCAGCTCTTCAGGGGTAACCCCTTTGAATGAGCAGTTCTTC.

The V call is TRBV6-5, the J call TRBJ2-7, with TRBD2 identical over 9 bases. This CDR3 comprises 16 residues. CDR1 and CDR2 (germline): MNHEY, SVGAGI. The ends lost 0 bases at V and 2 bases at J; junction bases unmatched: 5. The CDR3 loop reads CASSYSAGGSTYEQYF. The CDR3 coding sequence is TGTGCCAGCAGTTACTCAGCGGGAGGCAGCACCTACGAGCAGTACTTC.

The rearrangement uses TRBV19 and TRBJ2-7, with a tentative D call TRBD2 (5 bases). CDR3 length: 14 amino acids. Per the germline V gene, CDR1 is LNHDA and CDR2 is SQIVND (reference sequence). Deletions cut 3 bases from V and 2 bases from J, with 11 bases between. The CDR3 sequence is CASSIPGEPYEQYF. In DNA form, the CDR3 reads TGTGCCAGTAGTATCCCCGGGGAACCCTACGAGCAGTACTTC.

The chain is built from TRBV29-1 and TRBJ1-5, with 10 bases matching TRBD1. V lost 6 bases to trimming and J lost 4 bases; unmatched junction nucleotides: 6. The length of the CDR3 is 14 residues. Germline V CDR1 and CDR2: SQVTM, ANQGSEA. CDR3 coding DNA: TGCAGCGTGAGGGAGGGACAGGGGAATCAGCCCCAGCATTTT. Its translation is CSVREGQGNQPQHF.

The V gene is TRBV18, the J gene TRBJ2-7; D is ambiguous. V gave up 2 bases and J gave up 3 bases, with 11 bases separating them. The CDR3 has 14 residues. The V gene's germline CDR1 is KGHSH and CDR2 LQKENI. CDR3 DNA sequence: TGTGCCAGCTCACCAAAAGGCACAGACTACGAGCAGTACTTC. This codes for CASSPKGTDYEQYF. The full variable domain, its missing parts supplied by reference TRBV18 and TRBJ2-7, is NAGVMQNPRHLVRRRGQEARLRCSPMKGHSHVYWYRQLPEEGLKFMVYLQKENIIDESGMPKERFSAEFPKEGPSILRIQQVVRGDSAAYFCASSPKGTDYEQYFGPGTRLTVT.

This clone was recorded once. The chain uses TRBV6-5 and TRBJ2-7, with 10 bases identical to TRBD2. V shed 4 bases, J shed 4 bases, and the junction held 4 bases outside the gene matches. This CDR3 has 14 amino acids. Per the germline V gene, CDR1 is MNHEY and CDR2 is SVGAGI. In DNA, the CDR3 is TGTGCCAGCAGTTTAGGTAGCGGGAGGTACGAGCAGTACTTC. Translating it yields CASSLGSGRYEQYF.

The gene calls are TRBV10-3 and TRBJ2-5; 8 bases map to TRBD1. Germline V gene sequence: CDR1 ENHRY, CDR2 SYGVKD. The CDR3 sequence is 13 residues long. V shed 10 bases and J 5 bases; nucleotides not matched to a gene: 9. CDR3 sequence (DNA): TGTGCCACCGTGACAACAGGGGGTGAGACCCAGTACTTC. Protein: CATVTTGGETQYF.

V usage is TRBV5-5 and J usage is TRBJ2-7, with TRBD1 matching 10 bases. V shed 2 bases and J 3 bases; nucleotides not matched to a gene: 5. The CDR3 spans 15 residues. Germline V gene data show CDR1 as SGHKS and CDR2 as YYEKEE (reference sequence). Here the CDR3 DNA reads TGTGCCAGCAGCTTCGAGACAGGGGGCTTCTACGAGCAGTACTTC. Encoded protein: CASSFETGGFYEQYF.

Of note for this clone: Possible read error: a much larger clone is one base away. The gene calls are TRBV10-3 and TRBJ2-2; no definite D call. With 3 bases removed from V and 2 bases from J, the gap between germline ends came to 1 base. Germline loops: CDR1 ENHRY, CDR2 SYGVKD. This CDR3 has 12 amino acids. The CDR3 DNA is TGTGCCATCAGTGACAACACCGGGGAGCTGTTTTTT. Amino acid sequence: CAISDNTGELFF.

This rearrangement joins TRBV30 to TRBJ2-5; 8 bases are a match to TRBD1. Looked up from germline, CDR1 is GTSNPN and CDR2 is SVGIG (reference sequence). This CDR3 spans 12 amino acids. CDR3 protein: CARQGAKETQYF. The CDR3 coding sequence is TGTGCTCGGCAGGGGGCAAAGGAGACCCAGTACTTC.

V gene TRBV27 combines with J gene TRBJ1-6; D remains unclear. The CDR3 sequence is 15 residues long. The V gene's germline CDR1 is MNHEY and CDR2 SMNVEV (reference sequence). Trimming removed 0 bases at V and 9 bases at J, with 12 bases between. CDR3 protein: CASSLSGVGSSPLHF. CDR3 bases: TGTGCCAGCAGTTTATCCGGGGTCGGGAGTTCACCCCTCCACTTT.

V usage is TRBV27 and J usage is TRBJ1-2, with a tentative D call TRBD1 (6 bases). The germline V gene has CDR1 MNHEY and CDR2 SMNVEV (reference sequence). There are 16 residues in the CDR3. The V gene lost 0 bases and the J gene lost 4 bases, with 15 bases spanning the gap. Here the CDR3 DNA reads TGTGCCAGCAGTTTATCGTTCCCAGGGGCGAGCTATGGCTACACCTTC. This codes for CASSLSFPGASYGYTF.

This chain joins TRBV18 and TRBJ1-5, with 7 bases identical to TRBD1. Germline V gene data show CDR1 as KGHSH and CDR2 as LQKENI. The V and J ends lost 6 bases and 1 base, in that order; junction bases with no gene match: 15. The CDR3 is 18 residues long. CDR3 nucleotide sequence: TGTGCCAGCTCTCACCCGGGACGACAGGGTATGAGCAATCAGCCCCAGCATTTT. It codes for CASSHPGRQGMSNQPQHF.

Remarks on this clone: Other DNA sequences in this specimen translate into the identical CDR3. This CDR3 is CASSSDPNYGYTF. The CDR3 region has the DNA TGTGCCAGCAGCTCTGACCCTAACTATGGCTACACCTTC. J is TRBJ1-2 and V is TRBV5-4; D remains ambiguous. The V gene's germline CDR1 is SGHNT and CDR2 YYREEE (reference sequence). This CDR3 comprises 13 residues. Trimming cost V 3 bases and J 0 bases, with 6 bases left between them.

V gene TRBV9 combines with J gene TRBJ2-5; the D gene is possibly TRBD1 (6 bases). This CDR3 contains 14 residues. Deletions cut 2 bases from V and 5 bases from J, with 13 bases between. Germline loops: CDR1 SGDLS, CDR2 YYNGEE. The CDR3 protein is CASSVTGSVETQYF. The CDR3, as DNA: TGTGCCAGCAGCGTCACAGGGTCGGTGGAGACCCAGTACTTC. The whole variable domain, filled in from reference TRBV9 and TRBJ2-5, reads DSGVTQTPKHLITATGQRVTLRCSPRSGDLSVYWYQQSLDQGLQFLIQYYNGEERAKGNILERFSAQQFPDLHSELNLSSLELGDSALYFCASSVTGSVETQYFGPGTRLLVL.